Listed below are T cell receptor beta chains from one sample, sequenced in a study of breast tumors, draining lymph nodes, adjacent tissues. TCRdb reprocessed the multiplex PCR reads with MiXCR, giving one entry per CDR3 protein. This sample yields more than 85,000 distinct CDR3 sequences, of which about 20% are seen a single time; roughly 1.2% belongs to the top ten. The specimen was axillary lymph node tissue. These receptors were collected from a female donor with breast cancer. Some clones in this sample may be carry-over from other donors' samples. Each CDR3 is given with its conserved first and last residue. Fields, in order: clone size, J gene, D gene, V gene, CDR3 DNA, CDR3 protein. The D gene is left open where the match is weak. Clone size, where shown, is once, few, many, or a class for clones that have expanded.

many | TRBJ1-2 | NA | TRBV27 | TGTGCCAGCAGTTTATTGCCCGTACAGGGTGGCTATGGCTACACCTTC | CASSLLPVQGGYGYTF
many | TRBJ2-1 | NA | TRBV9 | TGTGCCAGCAGCGCGGTGAGCAGCTCCTACAATGAGCAGTTCTTC | CASSAVSSSYNEQFF
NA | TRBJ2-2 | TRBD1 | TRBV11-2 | TGTGCCAGCAGCCCAAACAGGGGGTGGACCGGGGAGCTGCTTTTT | CASSPNRGWTGELLF
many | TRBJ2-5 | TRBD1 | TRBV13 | TGTGCCAGCAGCCCCCAGGGGGCTGTGACCCAGTACTTC | CASSPQGAVTQYF
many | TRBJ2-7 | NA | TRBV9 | TGTGCCAGCAGCGTAGTCCCGGGCCCCTACGAGCAGTACTTC | CASSVVPGPYEQYF
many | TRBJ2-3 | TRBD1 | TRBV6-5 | TGTGCCAGCAGGCAAGACAGGGGCACAGATACGCAGTATTTT | CASRQDRGTDTQYF
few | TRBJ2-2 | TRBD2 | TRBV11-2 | TGTGCCAGCAGCTTAGTGGGGGGGACCGGGGAGCTGTTTTTT | CASSLVGGTGELFF
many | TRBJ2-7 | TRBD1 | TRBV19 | TGTGCCAGTAGTATTTTGGACAGGTCCTACGAGCAGTACTTC | CASSILDRSYEQYF
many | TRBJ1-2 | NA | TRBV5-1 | TGCGCCAGCAGCTTGGCTGCCCAGTCCTATGGCTACACCTTC | CASSLAAQSYGYTF
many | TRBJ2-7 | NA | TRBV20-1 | TGCAGTGCGTTGGGATACGAGCAGTACTTC | CSALGYEQYF
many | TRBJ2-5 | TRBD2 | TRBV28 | TGTGCCAGCAGTTTTAGTCTAGCGGGACCAGAGACCCAGTACTTC | CASSFSLAGPETQYF
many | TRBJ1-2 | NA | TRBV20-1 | TGCAGTGTAAGGGAGTCCTTTAACTATGGCTACACCTTC | CSVRESFNYGYTF
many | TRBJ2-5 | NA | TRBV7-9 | TGTGCCAGCAGCTTACCTCTCCAAGAGACCCAGTACTTC | CASSLPLQETQYF
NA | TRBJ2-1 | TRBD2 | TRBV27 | TGTGCCAGCAGCCGTAGCGGGGGGAAGCTCAATGAGCAGTTCTTC | CASSRSGGKLNEQFF
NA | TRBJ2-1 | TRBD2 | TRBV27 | TGTGCCAGCAGTTTATCGTGGGGGGGGTGGAATGAGCAGTTCTTC | CASSLSWGGWNEQFF
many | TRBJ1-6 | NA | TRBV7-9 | TGTGCCAGCAGCGACGTTACAGGTGTCTCACCCCTCCACTTT | CASSDVTGVSPLHF
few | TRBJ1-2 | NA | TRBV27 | TGTGCCAGCAGTTCAGTAGGGGATGGCTACACCTTC | CASSSVGDGYTF
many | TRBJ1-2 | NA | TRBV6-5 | TGTGCCAGCAGACCCGACACGAACTATGGCTACACCTTC | CASRPDTNYGYTF
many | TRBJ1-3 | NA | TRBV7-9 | TGTGCCAGCAACCCCCTAGGGGGTGCTGGAAACACCATATATTTT | CASNPLGGAGNTIYF
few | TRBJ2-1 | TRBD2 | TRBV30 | TGTGCCTGGAGTGTAAGTGTTAGCGGGAGTATGCGGCAGTTCTTC | CAWSVSVSGSMRQFF
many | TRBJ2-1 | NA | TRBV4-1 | TGCGCCAGCAGCCGGACCGATAGCTCCTACAATGAGCAGTTCTTC | CASSRTDSSYNEQFF
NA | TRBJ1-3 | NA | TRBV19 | TGTGCCAGTAGTACCGGGGGTGGCGGAAACACCATATATTTT | CASSTGGGGNTIYF
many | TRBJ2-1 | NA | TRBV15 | TGTGCCACCAGCAGAGAAGTCGGGGAGCCGTTCTTC | CATSREVGEPFF
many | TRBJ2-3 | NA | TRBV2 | TGTGCCAGCAGTGCCGATATAGTCACAGATACGCAGTATTTT | CASSADIVTDTQYF
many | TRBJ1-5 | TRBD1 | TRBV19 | TGTGCCAGTAGTATTATCCAGGGGGGTCAGCCCCAGCATTTT | CASSIIQGGQPQHF
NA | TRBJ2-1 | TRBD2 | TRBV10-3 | TGTGCCATCAGTGAGTCGAGCGGGAGAAAGCACAATGGGCAGTTCTTC | CAISESSGRKHNGQFF
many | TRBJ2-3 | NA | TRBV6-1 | TGTGCCAGCAGTGAAGGTACAGGGTGGGGCACAGATACGCAGTATTTT | CASSEGTGWGTDTQYF
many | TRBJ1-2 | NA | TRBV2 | TGTGCCAGCAGGCCGGGACATACGTTATATGGCTACACCTTC | CASRPGHTLYGYTF
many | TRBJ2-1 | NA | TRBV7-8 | TGTGCCAGCAGCTTAGAAACAAGGGGGTACAATGAGCAGTTCTTC | CASSLETRGYNEQFF
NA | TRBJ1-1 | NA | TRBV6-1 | TGTGCCAGCACCAAAGGAGGACTCCAGTTGGCTTTCTTT | CASTKGGLQLAFF
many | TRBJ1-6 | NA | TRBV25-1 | TGTGCCAGCAGTGGGGGATTCTCCTATAATTCACCCCTCCACTTT | CASSGGFSYNSPLHF
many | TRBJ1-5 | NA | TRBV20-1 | TGCAGTGCTAGAGATGGGGGAGTTAATCAGCCCCAGCATTTT | CSARDGGVNQPQHF
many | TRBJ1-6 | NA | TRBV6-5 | TGTGCCAGCAGGCCCCAGGGCTATAATTCACCCCTCCACTTT | CASRPQGYNSPLHF
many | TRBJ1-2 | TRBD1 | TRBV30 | TGTGCCTGGAGAATCACAGGGGCGTCTGGCTACACCTTC | CAWRITGASGYTF
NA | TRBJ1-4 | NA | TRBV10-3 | TGTGCCATCAATGCTGTTGCCACTAGTGAAAAACTGTTTTTT | CAINAVATSEKLFF
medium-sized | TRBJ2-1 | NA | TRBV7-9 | TGTGCCAGCAGCTTAGCAGGGACGCAGTACAATGAGCAGTTCTTC | CASSLAGTQYNEQFF
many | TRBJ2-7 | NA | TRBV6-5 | TGTGCCACCAAAGGACAGACCTACGAGCAGTACTTC | CATKGQTYEQYF
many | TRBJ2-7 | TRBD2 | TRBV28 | TGTGCCTGCAAGACTAGCGGGAGTTACGAGCAGTACTTC | CACKTSGSYEQYF
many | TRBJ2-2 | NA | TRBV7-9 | TGTGCCAGCAGCTTAGTTCCTGGACAACCGAACACCGGGGAGCTGTTTTTT | CASSLVPGQPNTGELFF
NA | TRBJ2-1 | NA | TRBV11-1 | TGTGCCAGCAGCCGGCGGAATGAGCAGTTCTTC | CASSRRNEQFF
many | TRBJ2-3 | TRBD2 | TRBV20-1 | TGCAGTGCTAGAGATATGGCGGGAGGGATGGATACGCAGTATTTT | CSARDMAGGMDTQYF
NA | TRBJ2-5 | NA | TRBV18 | TGTGCCAGCTCACCACCGAACAGGCTAAACCAAGAGACCCAGTACTTC | CASSPPNRLNQETQYF
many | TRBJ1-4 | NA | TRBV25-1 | TGTGCCAGCACCCCCGGGGGGGAAAAACTGTTTTTT | CASTPGGEKLFF
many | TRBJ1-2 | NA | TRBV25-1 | TGTGCCAGCAGTGAGTCGCAGGGGTACGGGGTCTATGGCTACACCTTC | CASSESQGYGVYGYTF
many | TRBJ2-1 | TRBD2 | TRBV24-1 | TGTGCCACCGGTGGGGGCGGGAGGTTGAATGAGCAGTTCTTC | CATGGGGRLNEQFF
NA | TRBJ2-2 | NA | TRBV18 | TGTGCCAGCTCACCATCAACGGTCACCGGGGAGCTGTTTTTT | CASSPSTVTGELFF
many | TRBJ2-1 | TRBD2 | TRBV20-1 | TGCAGTGCTAGCCTTTACTCTAGCGGGAGGGTAAACGAGCAGTTCTTC | CSASLYSSGRVNEQFF
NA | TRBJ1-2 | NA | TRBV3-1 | TGTGCCAGCAGCTCCAGAGACAGGAGCTATGGCTACACCTTC | CASSSRDRSYGYTF
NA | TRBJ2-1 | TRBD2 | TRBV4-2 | TGTGCCAGCAGCCAAGGGGAAGCGGGAGTATTTCACAATGAGCAGTTCTTC | CASSQGEAGVFHNEQFF
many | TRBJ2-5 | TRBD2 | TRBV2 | TGTGCCAGCAGTGAGGGGACTAGCGGGAGGACGTATGTAAGAGGCGGACAAGAGACCCAGTACTTC | CASSEGTSGRTYVRGGQETQYF
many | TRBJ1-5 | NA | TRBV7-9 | TGTGCCAGCAGCCTAGACCGGCAGCCCCAGCATTTT | CASSLDRQPQHF
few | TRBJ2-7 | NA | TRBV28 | TGTGCCAGCAATCCTCAAAAAGGGCTAGCTACGACCTACGAGCAGTACTTC | CASNPQKGLATTYEQYF
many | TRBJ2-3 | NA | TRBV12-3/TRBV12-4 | TGTGCCAGCAGTTTTTTTGCGGGATCAGATACGCAGTATTTT | CASSFFAGSDTQYF
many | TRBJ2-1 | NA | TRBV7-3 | TGTGCCAGCAGCGGGGGACACACCTCACCCAATGAGCAGTTCTTC | CASSGGHTSPNEQFF